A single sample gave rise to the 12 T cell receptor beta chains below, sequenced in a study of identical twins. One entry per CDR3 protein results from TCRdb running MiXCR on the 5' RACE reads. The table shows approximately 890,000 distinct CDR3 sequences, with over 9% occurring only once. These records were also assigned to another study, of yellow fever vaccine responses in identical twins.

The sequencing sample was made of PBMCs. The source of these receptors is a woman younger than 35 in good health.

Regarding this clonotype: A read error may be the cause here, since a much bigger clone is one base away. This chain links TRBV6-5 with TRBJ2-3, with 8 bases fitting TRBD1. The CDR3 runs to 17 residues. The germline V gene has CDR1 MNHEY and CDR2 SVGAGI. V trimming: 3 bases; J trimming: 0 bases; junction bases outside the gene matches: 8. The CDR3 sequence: CASSYAGGRTSTDTQYF. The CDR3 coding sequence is TGTGCCAGCAGTTATGCAGGGGGCCGTACTAGCACAGATACGCAGTATTTT.

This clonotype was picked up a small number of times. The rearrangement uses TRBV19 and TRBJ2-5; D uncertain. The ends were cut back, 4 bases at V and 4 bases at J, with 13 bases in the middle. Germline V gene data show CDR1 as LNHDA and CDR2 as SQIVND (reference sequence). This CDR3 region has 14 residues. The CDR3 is CASSTSALRETQYF. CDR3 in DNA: TGTGCCAGTAGTACCTCGGCCCTACGAGAGACCCAGTACTTC.

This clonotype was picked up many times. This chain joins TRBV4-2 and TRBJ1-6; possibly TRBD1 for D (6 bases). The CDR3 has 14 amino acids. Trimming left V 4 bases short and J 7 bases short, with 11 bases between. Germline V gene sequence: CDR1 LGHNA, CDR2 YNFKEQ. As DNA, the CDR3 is TGTGCCAGCAGCCCAGGACAGACGAATTCACCCCTCCACTTT. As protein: CASSPGQTNSPLHF.

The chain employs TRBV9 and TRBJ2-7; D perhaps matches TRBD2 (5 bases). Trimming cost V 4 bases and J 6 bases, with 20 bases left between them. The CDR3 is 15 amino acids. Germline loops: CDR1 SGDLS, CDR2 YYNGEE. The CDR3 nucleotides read TGTGCCAGCAGCCCTCTTATTGGGAGCGGTCGCGAGCAGTACGTC. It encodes CASSPLIGSGREQYV.

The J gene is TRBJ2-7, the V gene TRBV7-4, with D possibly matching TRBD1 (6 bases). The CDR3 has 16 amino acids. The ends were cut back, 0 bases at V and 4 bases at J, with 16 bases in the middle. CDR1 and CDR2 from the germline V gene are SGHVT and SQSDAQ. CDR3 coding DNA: TGTGCCAGCAGCTTAGCTCACAGGACAGCTCTATACGAGCAGTACGTC. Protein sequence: CASSLAHRTALYEQYV.

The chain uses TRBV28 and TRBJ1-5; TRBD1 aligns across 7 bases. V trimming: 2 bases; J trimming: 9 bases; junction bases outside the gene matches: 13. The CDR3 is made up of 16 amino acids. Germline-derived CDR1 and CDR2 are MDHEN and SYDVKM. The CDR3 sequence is CASSLPGQPVGRPQHF. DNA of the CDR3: TGTGCCAGCAGTTTACCGGGACAGCCGGTGGGGAGGCCCCAGCATTTT.

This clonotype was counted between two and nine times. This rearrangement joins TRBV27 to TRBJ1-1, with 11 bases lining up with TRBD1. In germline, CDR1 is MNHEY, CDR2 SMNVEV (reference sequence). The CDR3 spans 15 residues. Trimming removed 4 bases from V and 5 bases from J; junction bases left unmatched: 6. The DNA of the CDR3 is TGTGCCAGCAGTTATGGGACAGGGGGGAAGACTGAAGCTTTCTTT. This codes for CASSYGTGGKTEAFF.

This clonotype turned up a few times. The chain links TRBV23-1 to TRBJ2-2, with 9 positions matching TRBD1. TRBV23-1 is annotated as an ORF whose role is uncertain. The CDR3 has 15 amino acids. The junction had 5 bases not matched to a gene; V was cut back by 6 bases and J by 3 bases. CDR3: CASRMWTGDTGELFF. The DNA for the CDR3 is TGCGCCAGCAGGATGTGGACAGGGGACACCGGGGAGCTGTTTTTT.

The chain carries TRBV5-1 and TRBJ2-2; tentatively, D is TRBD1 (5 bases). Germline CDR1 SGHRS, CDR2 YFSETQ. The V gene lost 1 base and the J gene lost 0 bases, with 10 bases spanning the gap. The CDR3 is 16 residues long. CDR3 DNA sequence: TGCGCCAGCAGCTTGAGACAGAACGCGAACACCGGGGAGCTGTTTTTT. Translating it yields CASSLRQNANTGELFF.

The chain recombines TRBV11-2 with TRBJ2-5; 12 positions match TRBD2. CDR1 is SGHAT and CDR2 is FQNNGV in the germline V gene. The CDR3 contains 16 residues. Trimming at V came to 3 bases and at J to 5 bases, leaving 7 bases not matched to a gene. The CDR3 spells CASSFTSGGNRETQYF. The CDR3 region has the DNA TGTGCCAGCAGCTTTACTAGCGGGGGGAATCGGGAGACCCAGTACTTC.

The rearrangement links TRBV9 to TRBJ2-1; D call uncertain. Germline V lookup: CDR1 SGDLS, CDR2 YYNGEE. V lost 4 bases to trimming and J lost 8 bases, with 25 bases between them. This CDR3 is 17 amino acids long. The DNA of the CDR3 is TGTGCCAGCAGCCCGCGGCAGACCATCCCCAGGTGGGATGAGCAGTTCTTC. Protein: CASSPRQTIPRWDEQFF.

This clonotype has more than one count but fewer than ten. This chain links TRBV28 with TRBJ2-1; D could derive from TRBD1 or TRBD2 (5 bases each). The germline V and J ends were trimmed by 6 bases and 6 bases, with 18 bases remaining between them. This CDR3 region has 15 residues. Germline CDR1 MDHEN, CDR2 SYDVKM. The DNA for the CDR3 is TGTGCCAGCAGCCCCTTGTGGGAGAGGGGCAATGAGCAGTTCTTC. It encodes CASSPLWERGNEQFF.